The 14 T cell receptor beta chains reported below all come from one sample, sequenced in a study of T cells in Graves' hyperthyroidism and ophthalmopathy. The source material, RNA transcripts, was used to amplify TCR beta CDR3 regions. Researchers ran a first-round RT-PCR on the TCR CDR3 using the HTBI primer set. TCRdb processed the multiplex PCR reads anew with MiXCR; each CDR3 protein has one entry. The repertoire holds nearly 250,000 distinct CDR3 sequences, with about a sixth as singletons. What was sequenced was blood. The receptors here all came from a woman younger than 35 with Graves' ophthalmopathy.

This clonotype has at least ten counts. The chain has TRBV6-2 or TRBV6-3 and TRBJ1-6; 11 bases match TRBD1. The trim removed 2 bases at V and 9 bases at J, leaving 9 bases unmatched. Germline assignment: CDR1 MNHEY and CDR2 SVGEGT. The CDR3 has 17 residues. In DNA form, the CDR3 reads TGTGCCAGCAGTTACCCTTGGACAGGGGGCTCGGTTTCACCCCTCCACTTT. Its protein product is CASSYPWTGGSVSPLHF.

This clonotype was counted many times. J is TRBJ2-3 and V is TRBV9; 8 bases match TRBD2. V gave up 6 bases and J gave up 6 bases; unmatched junction bases: 0. The length of the CDR3 is 11 residues. Germline CDR1 and CDR2: SGDLS and YYNGEE. The CDR3 loop reads CASTGGDTQYF. The CDR3 DNA reads TGTGCCAGCACGGGAGGGGATACGCAGTATTTT.

This clonotype was seen repeatedly, ten times or more. The V and J genes are TRBV27 and TRBJ2-7; 10 nucleotides match TRBD1. The V gene end was trimmed by 6 bases and the J gene end by 2 bases; junction bases not matched to a gene: 4. The CDR3 runs to 14 residues. Germline-derived CDR1 and CDR2 are MNHEY and SMNVEV (reference sequence). Here the CDR3 reads CASSRGQGTYEQYF. The CDR3, as DNA: TGTGCCAGCAGCCGGGGACAGGGGACCTACGAGCAGTACTTC.

This clonotype came up many times. This chain joins TRBV20-1 and TRBJ2-1; 10 positions agree with TRBD2. The CDR3 is made up of 15 amino acids. The germline gives CDR1 DFQATT, CDR2 SNEGSKA (reference sequence). V lost 0 bases and J lost 8; bases outside the gene matches: 7. The CDR3 nucleotides are TGCAGTGCTAGAGATCCTAGCGGGAGAGGCGATGAGCAGTTCTTC. Protein: CSARDPSGRGDEQFF.

This clonotype appeared many times. This chain connects TRBV7-3 to TRBJ1-1, with D possibly matching TRBD1 (5 bases). CDR1 is SGHTA and CDR2 is FQGTGA in the germline V gene. V was trimmed by 5 bases and J by 4 bases, leaving 23 bases between them. The CDR3 has 17 residues. In DNA, the CDR3 is TGTGCCAGCAGCCCCTACCCTAGGGGCCCGTTGGGCACTGAAGCTTTCTTT. Translating gives CASSPYPRGPLGTEAFF.

This clonotype was counted a single time. This may come from a read error, since a much larger clone is one base off. The chain recombines TRBV11-2 with TRBJ2-5; 10 bases are shared with TRBD2. The CDR3 covers 14 residues. CDR1 and CDR2 from the germline V gene are SGHAT and FQNNGV. V shed 8 bases and J 2 bases; nucleotides not matched to a gene: 5. In nucleotides, the CDR3 is TGTGCCAGCTGCTCGACTAGCGGGCAAGAGACCCAGTACTTC. Translation gives CASCSTSGQETQYF.

This clonotype was observed many times. The chain joins TRBV13 to TRBJ2-5, with 7 nucleotides matching TRBD1. CDR1 and CDR2 (germline): PRHDT, FYEKMQ (reference sequence). The CDR3 length is 15 residues. V gave up 3 bases and J gave up 7 bases; unmatched junction bases: 11. CDR3 DNA sequence: TGTGCCAGCAGCTTTAAGGGGGCAGCCCAGTTGACCCAGTACTTC. This sequence encodes CASSFKGAAQLTQYF. The full variable domain, rest sourced from reference TRBV13 and TRBJ2-5, is AAGVIQSPRHLIKEKRETATLKCYPIPRHDTVYWYQQGPGQDPQFLISFYEKMQSDKGSIPDRFSAQQFSDYHSELNMSSLELGDSALYFCASSFKGAAQLTQYFGPGTRLLVL.

This clonotype was observed a handful of times. This chain uses TRBV9 with TRBJ2-2; 7 bases fit TRBD1. There are 13 residues in the CDR3. The germline gives CDR1 SGDLS, CDR2 YYNGEE. V dropped 4 bases and J dropped 8; count of bases not matched to a gene: 5. DNA for the CDR3: TGTGCCAGCAGCACTCGACAGGGAGGGGAGCTGTTTTTT. Its protein product is CASSTRQGGELFF.

This clonotype was found many times. This chain connects TRBV12-3 or TRBV12-4 to TRBJ2-3; possible D gene TRBD2, 6 bases. The CDR3 consists of 12 residues. The CDR3: CAVRGSTDTQYF. In DNA form, the CDR3 reads TGTGCGGTGCGGGGTAGCACAGATACGCAGTATTTT.

A few counts support this clonotype. The chain uses TRBV7-3 and TRBJ1-1; 9 bases are shared with TRBD1. With V trimmed by 3 bases and J by 5 bases, 7 bases remained unmatched. The length of the CDR3 is 15 residues. Germline values: CDR1 SGHTA, CDR2 FQGTGA. The CDR3 here is CASSFSGQGSTEAFF. CDR3 bases: TGTGCCAGCAGCTTCTCGGGACAGGGCTCAACTGAAGCTTTCTTT.

J is TRBJ1-4 and V is TRBV7-8; D gene unclear. Looked up from germline, CDR1 is SGHVS and CDR2 is FQNEAQ. The CDR3 covers 19 residues. V lost 5 bases to trimming and J lost 0 bases, with 22 bases between them. The CDR3 here is CASSNLPGPGATTNEKLFF. CDR3 in DNA: TGTGCCAGCAGCAATTTGCCAGGTCCGGGCGCTACAACTAATGAAAAACTGTTTTTT.

This clonotype was recorded at least ten times. The rearrangement uses TRBV28 and TRBJ2-7, with D possibly being TRBD2 (5 bases). The CDR3 loop spans 15 amino acids. Trimming removed 2 bases from V and 0 bases from J, with 11 bases in between. Germline CDR1 and CDR2: MDHEN and SYDVKM. CDR3 nucleotide sequence: TGTGCCAGCAGTTTACGAACCGGGATCTCCTACGAGCAGTACTTC. Its protein is CASSLRTGISYEQYF.

This clonotype was recorded at least ten times. The gene calls are TRBV11-2 and TRBJ2-1, with D unclear. Trimming took off 1 base at V and 1 base at J, with 14 bases between the two ends. There are 17 residues in the CDR3. The germline V gene has CDR1 SGHAT and CDR2 FQNNGV. CDR3 sequence: CASSLGALRSSYNEQFF. The CDR3 DNA sequence: TGTGCCAGCAGCTTAGGGGCCCTGCGCTCTTCCTACAATGAGCAGTTCTTC.

This clonotype came up a few times. This may arise from a read error, as a much more abundant clone is one base away. The chain combines TRBV7-7 with TRBJ2-5; 9 bases match TRBD1. The CDR3 spans 16 residues. Germline values: CDR1 SSHAT, CDR2 FNYEAQ (reference sequence). The CDR3 here is CASSSGPGQGQGTQYF. The CDR3 bases are TGTGCTAGCAGCTCAGGCCCGGGACAGGGTCAAGGGACCCAGTACTTC.